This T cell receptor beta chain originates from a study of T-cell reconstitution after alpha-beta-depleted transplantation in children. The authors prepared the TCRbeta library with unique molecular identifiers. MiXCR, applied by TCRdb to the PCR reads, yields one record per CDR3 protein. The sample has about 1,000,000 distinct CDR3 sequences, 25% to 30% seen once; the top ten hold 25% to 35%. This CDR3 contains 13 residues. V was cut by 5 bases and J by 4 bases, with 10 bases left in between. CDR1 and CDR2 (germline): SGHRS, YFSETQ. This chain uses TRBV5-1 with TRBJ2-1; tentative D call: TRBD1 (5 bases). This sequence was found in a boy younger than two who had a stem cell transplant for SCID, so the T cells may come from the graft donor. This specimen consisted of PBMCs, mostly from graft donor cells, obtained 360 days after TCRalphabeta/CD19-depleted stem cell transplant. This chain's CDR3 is CASRGERYNEQFF. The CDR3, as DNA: TGCGCCAGCAGAGGGGAAAGGTACAATGAGCAGTTCTTC.